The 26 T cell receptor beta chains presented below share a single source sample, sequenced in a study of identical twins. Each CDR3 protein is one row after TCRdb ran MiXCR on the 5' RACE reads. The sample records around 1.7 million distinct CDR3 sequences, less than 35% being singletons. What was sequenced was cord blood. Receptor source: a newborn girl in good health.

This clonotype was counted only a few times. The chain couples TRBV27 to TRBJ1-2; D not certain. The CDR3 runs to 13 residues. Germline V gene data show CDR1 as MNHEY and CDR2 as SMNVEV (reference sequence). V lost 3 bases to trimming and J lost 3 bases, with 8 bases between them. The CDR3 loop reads CASSLVSYYGYTF. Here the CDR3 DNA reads TGTGCCAGCAGTTTGGTCAGCTACTATGGCTACACCTTC.

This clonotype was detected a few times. CDR3 in amino acids: CASSRFPGTSYNEQFF. Written as DNA, the CDR3 is TGCGCCAGCAGCCGTTTCCCCGGGACTAGCTACAATGAGCAGTTCTTC. The chain is built from TRBV4-1 and TRBJ2-1; 8 positions match TRBD2. The V and J ends lost 4 bases and 3 bases, in that order; junction bases with no gene match: 8. Germline values: CDR1 MGHRA, CDR2 YSYEKL. This CDR3 has 16 residues.

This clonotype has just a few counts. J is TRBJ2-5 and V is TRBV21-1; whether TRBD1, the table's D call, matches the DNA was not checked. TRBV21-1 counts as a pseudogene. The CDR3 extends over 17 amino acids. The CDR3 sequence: CASSKCPGQGVQETQYF. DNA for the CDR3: TGTGCCAGCAGCAAATGCCCGGGACAGGGGGTTCAAGAGACCCAGTACTTC.

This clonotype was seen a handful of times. The chain's CDR3 is CASSLELAGNIQYF. Written as DNA, the CDR3 is TGCGCCAGCAGCTTGGAACTAGCGGGTAACATTCAGTACTTC. This chain connects TRBV5-1 to TRBJ2-4; TRBD2 matches at 9 bases. Germline CDR1 reads SGHRS; CDR2 reads YFSETQ. V was clipped by 0 bases and J by 7 bases; unmatched bases: 2. The CDR3 is 14 amino acids.

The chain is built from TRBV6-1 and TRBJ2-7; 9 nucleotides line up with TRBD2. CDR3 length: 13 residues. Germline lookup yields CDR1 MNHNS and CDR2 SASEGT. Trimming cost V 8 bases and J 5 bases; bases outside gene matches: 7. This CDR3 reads CASGGLATNEQYF. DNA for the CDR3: TGTGCCAGCGGGGGACTAGCTACGAACGAGCAGTACTTC.

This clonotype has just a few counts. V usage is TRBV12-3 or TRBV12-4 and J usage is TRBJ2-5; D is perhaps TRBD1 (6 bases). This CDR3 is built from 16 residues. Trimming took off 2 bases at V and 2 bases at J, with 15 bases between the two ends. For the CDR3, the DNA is TGTGCCAGCAGTTTAAGGGCCGGGACACGTCAAGAGACCCAGTACTTC. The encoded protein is CASSLRAGTRQETQYF.

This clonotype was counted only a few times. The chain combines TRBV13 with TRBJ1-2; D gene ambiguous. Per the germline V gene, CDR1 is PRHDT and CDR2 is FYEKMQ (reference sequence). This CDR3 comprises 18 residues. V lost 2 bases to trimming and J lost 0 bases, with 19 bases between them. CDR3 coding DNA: TGTGCCAGCAGCTTAAATTTTTGGCAGGCGGAAGCTAACTATGGCTACACCTTC. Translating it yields CASSLNFWQAEANYGYTF.

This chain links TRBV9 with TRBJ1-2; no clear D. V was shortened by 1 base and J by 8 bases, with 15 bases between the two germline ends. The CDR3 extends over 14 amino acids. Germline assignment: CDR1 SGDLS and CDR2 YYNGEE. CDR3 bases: TGTGCCAGCAGCGTAACCGGGGTCCTGGGGGGCTACACCTTC. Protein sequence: CASSVTGVLGGYTF.

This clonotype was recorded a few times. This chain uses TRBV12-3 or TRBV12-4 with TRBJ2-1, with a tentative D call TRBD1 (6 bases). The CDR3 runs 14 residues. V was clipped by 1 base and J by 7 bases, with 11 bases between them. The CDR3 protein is CASSLETTGNEQFF. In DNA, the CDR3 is TGTGCCAGCAGTTTAGAGACTACAGGGAATGAGCAGTTCTTC.

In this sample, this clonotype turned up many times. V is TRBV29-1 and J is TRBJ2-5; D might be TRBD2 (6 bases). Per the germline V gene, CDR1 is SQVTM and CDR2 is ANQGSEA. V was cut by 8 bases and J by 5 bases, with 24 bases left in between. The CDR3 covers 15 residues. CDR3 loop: CSILGPTGRRETQYF. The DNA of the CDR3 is TGCAGCATTTTGGGGCCTACCGGGAGACGGGAGACCCAGTACTTC.

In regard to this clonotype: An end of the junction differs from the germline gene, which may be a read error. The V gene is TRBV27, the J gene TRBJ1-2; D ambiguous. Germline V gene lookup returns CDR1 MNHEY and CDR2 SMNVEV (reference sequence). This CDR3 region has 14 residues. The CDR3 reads CASSSPGGNCGYTF. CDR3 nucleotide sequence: TGTGCCAGCAGTTCCCCGGGAGGAAACTGTGGCTACACCTTC.

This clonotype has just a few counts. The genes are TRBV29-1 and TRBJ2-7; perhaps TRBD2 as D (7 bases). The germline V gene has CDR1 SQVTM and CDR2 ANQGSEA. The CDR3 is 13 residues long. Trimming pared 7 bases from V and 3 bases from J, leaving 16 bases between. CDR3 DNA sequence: TGCAGCGCCGGGGGGCTCGAGAACTACGAGCAGTACTTC. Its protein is CSAGGLENYEQYF.

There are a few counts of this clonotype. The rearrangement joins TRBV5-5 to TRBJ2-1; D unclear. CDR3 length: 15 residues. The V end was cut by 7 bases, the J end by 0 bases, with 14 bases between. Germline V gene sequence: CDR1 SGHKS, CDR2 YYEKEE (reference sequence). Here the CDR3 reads CASLVQPRSYNEQFF. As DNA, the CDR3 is TGTGCCAGCCTCGTTCAGCCCCGCTCCTACAATGAGCAGTTCTTC.

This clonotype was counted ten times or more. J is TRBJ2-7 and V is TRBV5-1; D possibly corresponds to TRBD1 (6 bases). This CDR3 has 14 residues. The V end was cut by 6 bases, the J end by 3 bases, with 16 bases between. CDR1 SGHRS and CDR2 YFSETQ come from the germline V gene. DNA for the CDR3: TGCGCCAGCACGTCAGGGGTAGCGTTCTACGAGCAGTACTTC. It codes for CASTSGVAFYEQYF. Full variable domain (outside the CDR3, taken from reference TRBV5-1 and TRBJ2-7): KAGVTQTPRYLIKTRGQQVTLSCSPISGHRSVSWYQQTPGQGLQFLFEYFSETQRNKGNFPGRFSGRQFSNSRSEMNVSTLELGDSALYLCASTSGVAFYEQYFGPGTRLTVT.

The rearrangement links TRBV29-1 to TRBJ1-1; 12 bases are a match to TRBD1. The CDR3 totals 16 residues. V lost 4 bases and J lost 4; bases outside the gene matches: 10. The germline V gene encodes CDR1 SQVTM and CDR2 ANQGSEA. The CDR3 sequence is CSVGGQGASLSTEAFF. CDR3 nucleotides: TGCAGCGTTGGGGGACAGGGGGCTTCGTTGAGCACTGAAGCTTTCTTT. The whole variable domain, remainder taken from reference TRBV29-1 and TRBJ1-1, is SAVISQKPSRDICQRGTSLTIQCQVDSQVTMMFWYRQQPGQSLTLIATANQGSEATYESGFVIDKFPISRPNLTFSTLTVSNMSPEDSSIYLCSVGGQGASLSTEAFFGQGTRLTVV.

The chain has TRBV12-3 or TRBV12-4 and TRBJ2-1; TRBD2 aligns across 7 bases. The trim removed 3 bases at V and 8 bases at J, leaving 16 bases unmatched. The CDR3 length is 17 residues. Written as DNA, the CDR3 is TGTGCCAGCAGTTTTGGGGGGGGGACCCCCTTTCTCGATGAGCAGTTCTTC. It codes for CASSFGGGTPFLDEQFF.

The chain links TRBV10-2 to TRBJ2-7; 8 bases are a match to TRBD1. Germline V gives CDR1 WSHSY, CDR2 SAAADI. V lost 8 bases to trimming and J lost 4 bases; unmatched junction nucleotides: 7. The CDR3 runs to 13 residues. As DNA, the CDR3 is TGCGCCAGCCTTCCGGGACAGGCTTACGAGCAGTACTTC. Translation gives CASLPGQAYEQYF.

CDR3 nucleotides: TGCAGTGCTAGAGTGCGCGGGGGTGCCTACAATGAGCAGTTCTTC. It translates to CSARVRGGAYNEQFF. This chain links TRBV20-1 with TRBJ2-1, with 7 bases matching TRBD2. Trimming at V came to 1 base and at J to 2 bases, leaving 5 bases not matched to a gene. Germline V CDR1 and CDR2: DFQATT, SNEGSKA (reference sequence). There are 15 residues in the CDR3.

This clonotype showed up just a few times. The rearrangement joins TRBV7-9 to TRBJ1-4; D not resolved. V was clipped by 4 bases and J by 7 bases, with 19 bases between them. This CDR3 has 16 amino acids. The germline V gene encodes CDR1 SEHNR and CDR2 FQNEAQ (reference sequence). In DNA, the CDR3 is TGTGCCAGCAGCTCTAATCCGAGGACGGGTAGTGAAAAACTGTTTTTT. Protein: CASSSNPRTGSEKLFF.

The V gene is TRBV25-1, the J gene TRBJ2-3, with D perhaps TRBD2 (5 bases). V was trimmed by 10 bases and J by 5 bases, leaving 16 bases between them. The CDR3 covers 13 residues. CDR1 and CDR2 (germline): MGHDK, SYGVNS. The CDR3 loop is CANNFLSGDTQYF. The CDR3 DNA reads TGTGCCAACAACTTCCTAAGCGGAGATACGCAGTATTTT.

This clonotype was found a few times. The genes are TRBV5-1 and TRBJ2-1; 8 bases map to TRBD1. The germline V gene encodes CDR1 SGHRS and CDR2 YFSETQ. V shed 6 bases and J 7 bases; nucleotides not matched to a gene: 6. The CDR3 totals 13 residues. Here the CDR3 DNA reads TGCGCCAGCAAGGCGCAGGGGGCGAATGAGCAGTTCTTC. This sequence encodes CASKAQGANEQFF.

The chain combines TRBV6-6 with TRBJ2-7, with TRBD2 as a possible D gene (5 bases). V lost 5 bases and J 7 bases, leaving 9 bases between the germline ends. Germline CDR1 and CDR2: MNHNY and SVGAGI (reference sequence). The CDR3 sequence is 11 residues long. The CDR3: CASSTRSEQYF. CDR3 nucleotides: TGTGCCAGCAGTACTAGATCTGAGCAGTACTTC.

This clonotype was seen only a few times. The CDR3 reads CASSDLRPSTDTQYF. The CDR3 DNA reads TGTGCCAGCAGTGATCTTCGGCCTAGCACAGATACGCAGTATTTT. The chain recombines TRBV6-1 with TRBJ2-3; no definite D call. Germline values: CDR1 MNHNS, CDR2 SASEGT. This CDR3 is built from 15 residues. V was cut by 3 bases and J by 0 bases, with 10 bases left in between.

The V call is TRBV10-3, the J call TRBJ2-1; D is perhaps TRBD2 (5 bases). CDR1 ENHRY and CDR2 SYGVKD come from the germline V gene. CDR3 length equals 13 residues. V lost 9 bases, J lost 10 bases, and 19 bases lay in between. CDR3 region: CAMGSSSVIEQFF. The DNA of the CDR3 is TGTGCCATGGGGAGTTCCTCAGTCATCGAGCAGTTCTTC.

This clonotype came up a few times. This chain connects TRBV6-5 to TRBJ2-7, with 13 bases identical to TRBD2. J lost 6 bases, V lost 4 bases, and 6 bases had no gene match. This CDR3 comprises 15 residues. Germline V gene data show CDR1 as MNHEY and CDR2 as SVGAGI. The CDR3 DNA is TGTGCCAGCAGTTTCGGACTAGCGGGAGTGGGCGAGCAGTACTTC. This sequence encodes CASSFGLAGVGEQYF.

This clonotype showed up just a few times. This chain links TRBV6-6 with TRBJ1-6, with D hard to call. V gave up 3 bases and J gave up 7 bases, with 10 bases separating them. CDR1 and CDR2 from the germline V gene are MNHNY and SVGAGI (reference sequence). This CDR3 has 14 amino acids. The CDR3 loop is CASSYTDLNSPLHF. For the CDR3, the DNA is TGTGCCAGCAGTTATACAGACTTGAATTCACCCCTCCACTTT.